The T cell receptor beta chain described here comes from a study of monozygotic twins with inflammatory bowel disease. Of note for this clonotype: Its matching antigen is unknown.

The length of the CDR3 is 15 residues. The study subjected TCRalpha and TCRbeta cDNA to two nested PCRs of about 15 and 9 cycles. TCRdb re-analyzed the 5' RACE reads; it lists each CDR3 protein once, without DNA. Here the sample table reports around 140,000 distinct CDR3 sequences. Study results and caveats: Discrimination among different T cell subtypes was not achievable. Compared with healthy co-twins, IBD patients showed reduced TCRbeta repertoire diversity by inverse Simpson.

This TCR was recovered from a human donor with ulcerative colitis or Crohn's disease, or a healthy co-twin of an affected twin (not recorded which). The sample taken for sequencing was blood. The genes are TRBV12-3 or TRBV12-4 and TRBJ1-1; TCRdb indicates TRBD1, and absent DNA this call remains unverified. The CDR3: CAGSLPPTVNTEAFF.